Sequencing of this T cell receptor beta chain was carried out in a study of cytomegalovirus exposure and HLA in healthy donors. For the study at large: The 120 validation repertoires matched the roughly 650 first-cohort repertoires in platform, a later analysis reported.

In regard to this clone: The antigen is undetermined.

Findings and limits, study-wide: TCR beta chains numbering under 200 were designated cytomegalovirus-associated. Most TCR sequences were seen very rarely across donors, but some public TCRs occurred in many.

Clones were sequenced by immunoSEQ multiplex PCR, and TCRdb holds only the in-frame ones, with some missing. The table shows about 190,000 clones, with about 82% occurring only once. The junction had 4 bases not matched to a gene; V was cut back by 8 bases and J by 1 base. CDR3 size: 13 residues. CDR1 and CDR2 from the germline V gene are ENHRY and SYGVKD. A 120-subject validation cohort, separate from the approximately 610-subject first cohort, supplied the donors. The chain employs TRBV10-3 and TRBJ1-1, with 7 bases aligning to TRBD1. The sequenced sample consisted of PBMCs. This receptor was identified in a woman aged 18-29 years in good health and CMV-seronegative. Here the CDR3 reads CAIGTDQNTEAFF. CDR3 nucleotides: TGTGCCATCGGGACAGACCAGAACACTGAAGCTTTCTTT.